Reported below is one T cell receptor beta chain. What this receptor recognizes is not known. The record has no base qualities; no much larger clone is one base away. The CDR3 regions of human TCRbeta chains were analyzed by immunosequencing. The authors processed their data as follows. TCRs in the repertoires were matched against a reference library of SARS-CoV-2-specific TCRs that had been generated with the MIRA antigen-specificity platform. Breadth was defined as the fraction of unique TCRs that were SARS-CoV-2-associated, and depth was defined as the fraction of total T cells that were SARS-CoV-2-associated. Using the MIRA data, each spike-specific TCR was mapped to the spike region that the TCR reacts to and placed in a CD4 or CD8 class. Log10-transformed breadth and depth values were compared by one-way ANOVA with Sidak's multiple comparisons tests. As stored in TCRdb, this immuneACCESS dataset retains in-frame rearrangements with V and J assigned. A fraction of the clones does not appear; measured against another copy, unresolved V genes explain less than half of the discrepancy, and the remainder lacks a known reason. Clone size and the V and J calls come from that table; the DNA yielded D and trimming. Within this sample are about 150,000 clones, with 85% to 95% of them counted one time only. Roughly 1.6% of the sample is held by the ten biggest clonotypes.

CDR1 and CDR2, per the germline V gene, are MNHEY and SVGEGT. The junction carries 9 bases between V and J, which are trimmed by 5 bases and 5 bases respectively. The CDR3 holds 12 amino acids from the cysteine to the phenylalanine. Only CDR3 DNA is held: 36 bases, read in frame from base 1. In the paper's terms, the time point label means: about 28 days (+/-7) after the second vaccine dose. AZD1222 recipients with second doses at about 4 weeks or about 12 weeks were pooled, because spike-specific TCR depth and breadth did not differ between schedules. Samples from vaccinated people were obtained from the UK trials COV001 and COV002, which included a single-blind randomized controlled phase 2/3 trial of AZD1222 (ChAdOx1 nCoV-19) in healthy adults. Trial participant PBMC samples were collected at day 0 and day 28 after the second dose for TCRbeta chain sequencing. The data stem from a study of T cell responses to AZD1222 COVID-19 vaccine (dated by TCRdb to 2020 to 2023). The study in broad terms: TCR sequencing was performed for about 250 trial participants, of whom around 200 were given two doses of AZD1222 and some 25 were given two doses of MenACWY control vaccine. Trial participants were enrolled by age into 18-55, 56-69 and 70-plus year subgroups, with approximately 150, 30 and 60 TCR-sequenced participants respectively.

What the research found in general, with its limitations: Because no day 14 peak-response samples were available, the repertoires could be characterized only after the peak T cell response. The vaccine-associated CD4 TCRs covered the entire spike protein, and the dominant responses fell in regions 160-218 and 743-854. Reportedly, close to half of the unique spike-specific TCRs recognized epitopes lying outside the regions that are mutated in the B.1.351 and B.1.1.7 variants. In the small 56-69-year group, the increase in depth fell short of significance, most likely because of low power. Participants were mostly white British, with more females than males. The authors suggested clonal diversity may have been underestimated. Conclusions about previously exposed vaccinees are limited because only 6 or 7 AZD1222 recipients were SARS-CoV-2 seropositive at baseline. After two AZD1222 doses, spike-specific TCR breadth and depth were significantly higher than at day 0 and than in MenACWY recipients.

This TCR was sampled from an adult who received the AZD1222 COVID-19 vaccine. The sequence links TRBV6-2 or TRBV6-3 to TRBJ2-5; the D gene cannot be named for sure. The sequenced sample was peripheral blood, obtained 28 days after the second AZD1222 dose. The CDR3 amino acid sequence is: CASSPTVETQYF. At the DNA level, the sequence is TGTGCCAGCAGTCCAACCGTGGAGACCCAGTACTTC.